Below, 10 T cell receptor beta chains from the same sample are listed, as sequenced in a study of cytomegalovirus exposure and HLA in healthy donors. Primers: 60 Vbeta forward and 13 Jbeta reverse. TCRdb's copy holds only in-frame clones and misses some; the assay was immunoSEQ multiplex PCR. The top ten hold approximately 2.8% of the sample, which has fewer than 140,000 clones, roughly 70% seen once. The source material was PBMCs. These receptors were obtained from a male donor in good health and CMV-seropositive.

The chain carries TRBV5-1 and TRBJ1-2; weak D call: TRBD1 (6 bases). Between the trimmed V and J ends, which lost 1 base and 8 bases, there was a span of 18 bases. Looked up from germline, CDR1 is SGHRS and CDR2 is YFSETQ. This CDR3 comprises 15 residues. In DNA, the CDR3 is TGCGCCAGCAGCTTGATTCCAGGGGACCCTGCCGGCTACACCTTC. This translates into CASSLIPGDPAGYTF.

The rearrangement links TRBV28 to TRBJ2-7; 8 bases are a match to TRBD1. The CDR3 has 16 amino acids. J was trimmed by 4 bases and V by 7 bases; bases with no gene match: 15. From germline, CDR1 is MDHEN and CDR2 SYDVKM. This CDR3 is CASNPAGTGGVYEQYF. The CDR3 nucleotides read TGTGCCAGCAACCCAGCCGGGACAGGAGGAGTATACGAGCAGTACTTC.

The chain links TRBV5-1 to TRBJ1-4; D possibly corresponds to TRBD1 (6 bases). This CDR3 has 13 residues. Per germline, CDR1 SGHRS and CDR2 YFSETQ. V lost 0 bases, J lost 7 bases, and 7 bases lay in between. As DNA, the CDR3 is TGCGCCAGCAGCTTGGAAGGGGGTGAAAAACTGTTTTTT. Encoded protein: CASSLEGGEKLFF.

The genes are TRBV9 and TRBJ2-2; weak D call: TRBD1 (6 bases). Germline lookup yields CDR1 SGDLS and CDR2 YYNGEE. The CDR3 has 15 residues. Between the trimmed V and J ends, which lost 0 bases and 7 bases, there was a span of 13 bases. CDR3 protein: CASSVEASRGGELFF. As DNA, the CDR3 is TGTGCCAGCAGCGTAGAGGCTAGCAGGGGCGGGGAGCTGTTTTTT.

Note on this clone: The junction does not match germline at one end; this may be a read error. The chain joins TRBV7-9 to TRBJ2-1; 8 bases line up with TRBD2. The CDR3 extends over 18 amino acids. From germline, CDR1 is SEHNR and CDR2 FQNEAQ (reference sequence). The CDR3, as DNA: TGTTCCAGCAGCGTAACCCATATCTCGGGGGGGGCCTCCAATGAGCAGTTCTTC. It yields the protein CSSSVTHISGGASNEQFF.

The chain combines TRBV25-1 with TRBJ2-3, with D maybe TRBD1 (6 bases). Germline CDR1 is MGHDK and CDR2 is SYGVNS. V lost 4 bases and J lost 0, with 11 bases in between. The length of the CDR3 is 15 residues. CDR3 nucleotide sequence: TGTGCCAGCAGTGGCCAGACAGGTAGCACAGATACGCAGTATTTT. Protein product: CASSGQTGSTDTQYF.

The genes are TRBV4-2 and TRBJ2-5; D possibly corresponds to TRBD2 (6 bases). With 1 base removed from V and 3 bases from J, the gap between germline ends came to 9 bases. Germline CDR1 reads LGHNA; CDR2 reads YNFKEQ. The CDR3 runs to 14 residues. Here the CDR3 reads CASSQGGVKETQYF. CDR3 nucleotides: TGTGCCAGCAGCCAAGGGGGGGTGAAAGAGACCCAGTACTTC.

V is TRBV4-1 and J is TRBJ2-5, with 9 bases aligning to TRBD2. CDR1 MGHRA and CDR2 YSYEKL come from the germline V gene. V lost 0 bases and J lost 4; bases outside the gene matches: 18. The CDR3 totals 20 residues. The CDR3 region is CASSQEKSRAGGRMLETQYF. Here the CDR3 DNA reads TGCGCCAGCAGCCAAGAAAAATCGCGCGCGGGGGGGCGTATGTTAGAGACCCAGTACTTC.

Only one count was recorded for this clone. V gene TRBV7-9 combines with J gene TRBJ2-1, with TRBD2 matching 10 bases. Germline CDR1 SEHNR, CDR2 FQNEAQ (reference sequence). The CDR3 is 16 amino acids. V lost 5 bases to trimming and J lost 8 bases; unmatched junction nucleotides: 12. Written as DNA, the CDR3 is TGTGCCAGCAGCCCCAGGGTAGCGGGGGGTAGGGATGAGCAGTTCTTC. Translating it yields CASSPRVAGGRDEQFF.

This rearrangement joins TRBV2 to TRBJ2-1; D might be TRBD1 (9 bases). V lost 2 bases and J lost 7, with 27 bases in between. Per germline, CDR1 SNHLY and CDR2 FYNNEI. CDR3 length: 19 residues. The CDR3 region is CASSESYISGTGFRNEQFF. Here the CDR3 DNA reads TGTGCCAGCAGTGAATCCTACATTAGCGGGACAGGGTTTCGGAATGAGCAGTTCTTC.